These 22 T cell receptor beta chains were all obtained from the same sample, sequenced in a study of technical replicates of blood from a few donors (dated by TCRdb to about 2017). Library generation was performed with the immunoSEQ multiplex PCR assay. TCRdb mirrors the immuneACCESS table, restricted to in-frame sequences. Some clones are absent from its copies; in checked studies, under half trace to an unresolved V gene, and the reason for the others is unknown. This sample has about 72,000 clones in its table, and roughly 92% of those were observed once. The ten largest clones add up to approximately 0.36% of the sample. Sequencing was performed on T cells isolated from PBMCs. The source of these receptors is a human donor in good health.

This clone came up once. This chain uses TRBV2 with TRBJ2-7, with a tentative D call TRBD1 (7 bases). This CDR3 has 13 residues. Trimming took off 8 bases at V and 2 bases at J, with 13 bases between the two ends. The germline gives CDR1 SNHLY, CDR2 FYNNEI. The CDR3 DNA follows: TGTGCCAGCCATGCGGGACAGACCTACGAGCAGTACTTC. Its protein is CASHAGQTYEQYF.

The chain links TRBV30 to TRBJ2-6; 7 bases are shared with TRBD2. The germline gives CDR1 GTSNPN, CDR2 SVGIG (reference sequence). This CDR3 is built from 16 residues. After removal of 2 bases from V and 0 bases from J, the junction contained 4 bases not matched to a gene. CDR3 in DNA: TGTGCCTGGAGTATTCAGCGGGGCTCTGGGGCCAACGTCCTGACTTTC. This gives the protein CAWSIQRGSGANVLTF.

The chain recombines TRBV25-1 with TRBJ1-2; 11 bases align to TRBD1. This CDR3 is built from 16 residues. The junction had 5 bases not matched to a gene; V was cut back by 4 bases and J by 1 base. CDR1 is MGHDK and CDR2 is SYGVNS in the germline V gene. CDR3 sequence: CASSGTGGSFNYGYTF. In DNA form, the CDR3 reads TGTGCCAGCAGTGGGACAGGGGGCTCCTTTAACTATGGCTACACCTTC.

The gene calls are TRBV6-6 and TRBJ2-3, with D tentatively TRBD1 (6 bases). From germline, CDR1 is MNHNY and CDR2 SVGAGI (reference sequence). This CDR3 comprises 13 residues. The CDR3 DNA follows: TGTGCAACCTGGGACACCTTCAGAGATACGCAGTATTTT. Translation gives CATWDTFRDTQYF.

This sequence joins TRBV2 and TRBJ1-1; 7 nucleotides match TRBD1. The CDR3 runs to 19 residues. Germline V CDR1 and CDR2: SNHLY, FYNNEI. J lost 1 base, V lost 0 bases, and 14 bases had no gene match. CDR3 bases: TGTGCCAGCAGTGAAGCATTAGGGGGCGGCCATACCAGGAACACTGAAGCTTTCTTT. Protein: CASSEALGGGHTRNTEAFF.

The J gene is TRBJ1-1, the V gene TRBV19; possible D gene TRBD1, 6 bases. CDR1 is LNHDA and CDR2 is SQIVND in the germline V gene (reference sequence). The CDR3 totals 14 residues. V was cut by 6 bases and J by 7 bases, with 18 bases left in between. CDR3 nucleotide sequence: TGTGCCAGTAGCGTAACCGGGACATTAAGTGAAGCTTTCTTT. Encoded protein: CASSVTGTLSEAFF.

This clone was found a few times. The chain joins TRBV5-4 to TRBJ1-1; 8 positions agree with TRBD1. CDR3 length: 13 amino acids. Germline V lookup: CDR1 SGHNT, CDR2 YYREEE (reference sequence). Trimming at V came to 9 bases and at J to 8 bases, leaving 12 bases not matched to a gene. The CDR3 sequence is CATGTGVTVEAFF. Written as DNA, the CDR3 is TGTGCCACCGGGACAGGCGTTACGGTAGAAGCTTTCTTT.

The rearrangement uses TRBV19 and TRBJ2-1; 11 positions match TRBD2. V trimming: 10 bases; J trimming: 3 bases; junction bases outside the gene matches: 23. Germline values: CDR1 LNHDA, CDR2 SQIVND (reference sequence). The CDR3 sequence is 20 residues long. CDR3 sequence: CATHSFPSGRSVGGYNEQFF. The CDR3 DNA sequence: TGTGCCACCCACTCCTTTCCTAGCGGGAGGTCCGTTGGGGGCTACAATGAGCAGTTCTTC.

The J gene is TRBJ1-4, the V gene TRBV6-5, with D tentatively TRBD1 (5 bases). Germline assignment: CDR1 MNHEY and CDR2 SVGAGI. The CDR3 spans 14 residues. V lost 3 bases, J lost 6 bases, and 11 bases lay in between. The CDR3 loop is CASSYSLGDEKLFF. CDR3 in DNA: TGTGCCAGCAGTTATAGTCTAGGGGATGAAAAACTGTTTTTT.

The chain uses TRBV7-3 and TRBJ2-7; 9 nucleotides align to TRBD2. Germline trimming cut 3 bases from V and 7 bases from J; bases unmatched to any gene: 4. Germline V gene sequence: CDR1 SGHTA, CDR2 FQGTGA. This CDR3 spans 13 amino acids. The CDR3 DNA reads TGTGCCAGCAGCTTCGCGGGAGGGTGGGAGCAGTACTTC. Its protein is CASSFAGGWEQYF.

Remarks on this clone: At one boundary the junction diverges from the germline segment, which might be a read error. J is TRBJ2-7 and V is TRBV7-2, with a weak D call TRBD2 (5 bases). Germline V lookup: CDR1 SGHTA, CDR2 FQGNSA. The CDR3 is 14 amino acids. CDR3 protein: CASSLGGLGAPMNF. CDR3 coding DNA: TGTGCCAGCAGCTTAGGGGGTCTGGGAGCCCCGATGAACTTC.

This clone was observed a handful of times. This chain links TRBV7-9 with TRBJ1-1; possible D gene TRBD1, 5 bases. V lost 5 bases, J lost 5 bases, and 18 bases lay in between. The CDR3 sequence is 15 residues long. CDR1 is SEHNR and CDR2 is FQNEAQ in the germline V gene (reference sequence). CDR3 bases: TGTGCCAGCAGCATTTCGTCAGGGCTTCGGACTGAAGCTTTCTTT. It specifies CASSISSGLRTEAFF. Together with reference TRBV7-9 and TRBJ1-1, the CDR3 gives the full variable domain: DTGVSQNPRHKITKRGQNVTFRCDPISEHNRLYWYRQTLGQGPEFLTYFQNEAQLEKSRLLSDRFSAERPKGSFSTLEIQRTEQGDSAMYLCASSISSGLRTEAFFGQGTRLTVV.

J is TRBJ1-4 and V is TRBV7-2, with 8 bases lining up with TRBD1. The junction had 3 bases not matched to a gene; V was cut back by 2 bases and J by 7 bases. This CDR3 has 14 residues. The V gene's germline CDR1 is SGHTA and CDR2 FQGNSA. The CDR3 loop reads CASSLRRGREKLFF. CDR3 nucleotide sequence: TGTGCCAGCAGCTTACGCAGGGGGCGTGAAAAACTGTTTTTT.

The chain is built from TRBV13 and TRBJ2-2, with D uncertain. This CDR3 is 12 amino acids long. Germline assignment: CDR1 PRHDT and CDR2 FYEKMQ (reference sequence). Trimming removed 5 bases from V and 2 bases from J, with 3 bases in between. The DNA of the CDR3 is TGTGCCAGCAGCCCTAACACCGGGGAGCTGTTTTTT. Translating it yields CASSPNTGELFF.

This clone was picked up a small number of times. The chain uses TRBV18 and TRBJ1-1; weak D call: TRBD1 (6 bases). Trimming stripped 8 bases from V and 2 bases from J, with 12 bases between. Per the germline V gene, CDR1 is KGHSH and CDR2 is LQKENI. The CDR3 runs 13 residues. The CDR3 DNA reads as TGTGCCAGCCGGCGGGGGGGCAACACTGAAGCTTTCTTT. It translates to CASRRGGNTEAFF.

V usage is TRBV19 and J usage is TRBJ1-1; D remains unclear. V dropped 0 bases and J dropped 7 bases, with 9 bases sitting between them. CDR1 and CDR2 (germline): LNHDA, SQIVND (reference sequence). CDR3 length: 13 amino acids. In nucleotides, the CDR3 is TGTGCCAGTAGTATAGATGTGGAGAATGAAGCTTTCTTT. Its protein product is CASSIDVENEAFF. Full variable domain (remainder filled in from reference TRBV19 and TRBJ1-1): DGGITQSPKYLFRKEGQNVTLSCEQNLNHDAMYWYRQDPGQGLRLIYYSQIVNDFQKGDIAEGYSVSREKKESFPLTVTSAQKNPTAFYLCASSIDVENEAFFGQGTRLTVV.

The rearrangement joins TRBV21-1 to TRBJ2-1; TRBD2 is the table's D call, not checked against the DNA. TRBV21-1 is tagged as a pseudogene. This CDR3 contains 16 residues. The CDR3 region is CASSIAGEGSYNEQFF. DNA for the CDR3: TGTGCCAGCAGCATAGCGGGAGAGGGCTCCTACAATGAGCAGTTCTTC.

The chain carries TRBV7-6 and TRBJ2-1, with TRBD2 as a possible D gene (5 bases). Germline V gene lookup returns CDR1 SGHVS and CDR2 FNYEAQ. The CDR3 sequence is 18 residues long. V gave up 4 bases and J gave up 8 bases, with 27 bases separating them. The CDR3 sequence: CASSSLVRGFSLRDEQFF. DNA of the CDR3: TGTGCCAGCAGCTCCCTTGTCAGAGGGTTTAGTCTCCGCGATGAGCAGTTCTTC.

This clone appeared a few times. The rearrangement uses TRBV30 and TRBJ1-1; D is unresolved. Germline V gives CDR1 GTSNPN, CDR2 SVGIG (reference sequence). CDR3 size: 16 residues. V lost 0 bases, J lost 4 bases, and 18 bases lay in between. The CDR3 nucleotides read TGTGCCTGGAGTGTACGGGTTGAGATTCGGCTCACTGAAGCTTTCTTT. This codes for CAWSVRVEIRLTEAFF.

The chain has TRBV13 and TRBJ2-7; D is undetermined. The V gene's germline CDR1 is PRHDT and CDR2 FYEKMQ (reference sequence). V lost 3 bases and J 1 base, leaving 7 bases between the germline ends. The CDR3 loop spans 13 amino acids. The CDR3 reads CASSLSVSYEQYF. In DNA form, the CDR3 reads TGTGCCAGCAGCTTGAGCGTATCCTACGAGCAGTACTTC.

The rearrangement joins TRBV28 to TRBJ1-5, with D uncertain. V dropped 3 bases and J dropped 10 bases, with 16 bases sitting between them. This CDR3 is 14 amino acids long. Germline CDR1 MDHEN, CDR2 SYDVKM. The CDR3 DNA reads as TGTGCCAGCAGTTTTTCCGCCTACCTAGGACCCCAGCATTTT. This codes for CASSFSAYLGPQHF.

This sequence joins TRBV13 and TRBJ2-4; TRBD1 matches at 8 bases. Germline-derived CDR1 and CDR2 are PRHDT and FYEKMQ (reference sequence). Unmatched junction bases numbered 13, after V lost 4 bases and J lost 8 bases. CDR3 length equals 16 residues. The CDR3 spells CASSSQGVLPVDIQYF. The DNA of the CDR3 is TGTGCCAGCAGCTCACAGGGGGTCTTGCCGGTGGACATTCAGTACTTC.